The entry that follows covers one T cell receptor (beta chain) sequence. Antigen specificity is unknown. This sample is part of a study of shared clonotypes between healthy human individuals. Every subset's genomic DNA went evenly onto several immunoSEQ plates. Assay used: immunoSEQ multiplex PCR; TCRdb lists only in-frame clones, some missing. The sample has 2 million to 2.5 million clones, just under 95% seen once. Overall study results and limits: Of the naive CD4 clonotypes, approximately 5% were shared across several donors. Memory subsets had estimated richness that was generally smaller than that of naive subsets.

The length of the CDR3 is 18 residues. The V gene lost 0 bases and the J gene lost 1 base, with 17 bases spanning the gap. Looked up from germline, CDR1 is SGHDT and CDR2 is YYEEEE. The origin of this receptor is a man between 18 and 35 years old in good health. Some clones in this sample may be carry-over from other donors' samples. The chain joins TRBV5-6 to TRBJ1-5; D perhaps matches TRBD1 (6 bases). Sequencing used naive CD4+ T cells from PBMCs. As to subset: CD45RA+ positively selected. The CDR3 DNA reads as TGTGCCAGCAGCTTGGCAATTCGGGGGGCCTGGAGCAATCAGCCCCAGCATTTT. It specifies CASSLAIRGAWSNQPQHF. Full variable domain (remainder filled in from reference TRBV5-6 and TRBJ1-5): DAGVTQSPTHLIKTRGQQVTLRCSPKSGHDTVSWYQQALGQGPQFIFQYYEEEERQRGNFPDRFSGHQFPNYSSELNVNALLLGDSALYLCASSLAIRGAWSNQPQHFGDGTRLSIL.